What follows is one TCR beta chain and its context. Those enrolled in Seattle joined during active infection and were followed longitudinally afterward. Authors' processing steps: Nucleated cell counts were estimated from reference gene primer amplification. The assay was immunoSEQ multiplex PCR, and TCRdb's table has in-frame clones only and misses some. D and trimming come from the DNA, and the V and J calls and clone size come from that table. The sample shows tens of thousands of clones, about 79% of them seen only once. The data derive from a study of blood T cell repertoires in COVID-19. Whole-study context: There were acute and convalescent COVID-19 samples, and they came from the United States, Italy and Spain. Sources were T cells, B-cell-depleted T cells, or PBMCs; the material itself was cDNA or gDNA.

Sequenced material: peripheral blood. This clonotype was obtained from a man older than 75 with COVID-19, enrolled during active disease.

The CDR3 region is CASSQVRGSPLHF. The CDR3 DNA reads as TGTGCCAGCAGCCAAGTTAGGGGTTCACCCCTCCACTTT. This sequence joins TRBV3-1 (or the pseudogene TRBV3-2) and TRBJ1-6; maybe TRBD1 (5 bases). The V and J ends lost 1 base and 9 bases respectively, with 7 bases between them. The germline gives CDR1 LGHDT, CDR2 YNNKEL (reference sequence). The CDR3 extends over 13 amino acids.